A single sample gave rise to the 9 T cell receptor beta chains below, sequenced in a study of blood T cell repertoires in COVID-19. Clones were read by immunoSEQ multiplex PCR, and TCRdb kept only the in-frame ones, dropping some. The sample holds 400,000 to 500,000 clones; about 88% are singletons and the top ten take about 1.5%. Specimen: PBMCs or T cells enriched from blood (not recorded which). The source of these receptors is a woman aged 18-30 years who had been exposed to COVID-19.

This clone showed up just a few times. This chain links TRBV25-1 with TRBJ1-1; 7 bases map to TRBD1. With 4 bases clipped from V and 4 bases from J, the junction kept 3 bases outside the gene matches. The CDR3 loop spans 13 amino acids. CDR1 and CDR2 (germline): MGHDK, SYGVNS. The CDR3 bases are TGTGCCAGCAGTGGACAGGGCCGCACTGAAGCTTTCTTT. It specifies CASSGQGRTEAFF. The full variable domain, rest sourced from reference TRBV25-1 and TRBJ1-1, is EADIYQTPRYLVIGTGKKITLECSQTMGHDKMYWYQQDPGMELHLIHYSYGVNSTEKGDLSSESTVSRIRTEHFPLTLESARPSHTSQYLCASSGQGRTEAFFGQGTRLTVV.

This chain connects TRBV28 to TRBJ1-4, with 9 bases fitting TRBD1. V was clipped by 5 bases and J by 5 bases; unmatched bases: 6. CDR1 MDHEN and CDR2 SYDVKM come from the germline V gene. This CDR3 contains 15 residues. CDR3 DNA sequence: TGTGCCAGCAGTGGTTGGACAGGGGAGAATGAAAAACTGTTTTTT. It specifies CASSGWTGENEKLFF.

This chain uses TRBV18 with TRBJ1-5; D is unclear. The V and J ends lost 3 bases and 1 base respectively, with 16 bases between them. The CDR3 has 17 amino acids. Germline V gene data show CDR1 as KGHSH and CDR2 as LQKENI. The CDR3 spells CASSPAPMGQSNQPQHF. For the CDR3, the DNA is TGTGCCAGCTCACCCGCCCCAATGGGCCAGAGCAATCAGCCCCAGCATTTT.

Only one count was recorded for this clone. V gene TRBV19 combines with J gene TRBJ2-1; 8 bases match TRBD2. The length of the CDR3 is 15 residues. Germline V CDR1 and CDR2: LNHDA, SQIVND (reference sequence). Trimming took 4 bases from V and 0 from J; bases not matched to a gene: 2. CDR3 in DNA: TGTGCCAGTAGTAAGGCGGGAGGCTCCTACAATGAGCAGTTCTTC. Encoded protein: CASSKAGGSYNEQFF.

The V call is TRBV5-4, the J call TRBJ1-1; TRBD1 is a possible D gene (5 bases). This CDR3 has 14 amino acids. V was pared by 3 bases and J by 10 bases, with 19 bases between. From germline, CDR1 is SGHNT and CDR2 YYREEE (reference sequence). The CDR3 here is CASSSLGGRRGAFF. The CDR3 coding sequence is TGTGCCAGCAGCTCCCTTGGGGGGAGACGCGGAGCTTTCTTT.

The chain employs TRBV11-2 and TRBJ1-1; a possible D gene is TRBD1 (5 bases). This CDR3 comprises 14 residues. CDR1 and CDR2 (germline): SGHAT, FQNNGV. V lost 4 bases to trimming and J lost 1 base, with 10 bases between them. The CDR3 coding sequence is TGTGCCAGCAGCTATCGACAGCGGAACACTGAAGCTTTCTTT. Encoded protein: CASSYRQRNTEAFF.

The chain combines TRBV18 with TRBJ2-7; the match to TRBD1 covers 9 bases. Trimming at V came to 3 bases and at J to 2 bases, leaving 5 bases not matched to a gene. Germline lookup yields CDR1 KGHSH and CDR2 LQKENI. This CDR3 has 15 residues. Here the CDR3 DNA reads TGTGCCAGCTCACCTGGCGGGACAGGGCCCTACGAGCAGTACTTC. This translates into CASSPGGTGPYEQYF.

The rearrangement links TRBV5-1 to TRBJ2-6; D is possibly TRBD2 (5 bases). CDR3 length equals 14 residues. Germline CDR1 reads SGHRS; CDR2 reads YFSETQ. V was cut by 7 bases and J by 3 bases, with 11 bases left in between. CDR3: CASRMRVGANVLTF. CDR3 coding DNA: TGCGCCAGCCGTATGCGGGTTGGGGCCAACGTCCTGACTTTC.

This chain uses TRBV10-1 with TRBJ2-3; D possibly corresponds to TRBD2 (6 bases). V shed 8 bases and J shed 0 bases, with 15 bases lying between them. The CDR3 loop spans 15 amino acids. CDR1 and CDR2 (germline): WNHNN, SYGVQD (reference sequence). The CDR3 spells CASANSGPSTDTQYF. Written as DNA, the CDR3 is TGCGCCAGCGCTAATAGCGGACCTAGCACAGATACGCAGTATTTT.